Reported below is one T cell receptor (beta chain). Using immunoSEQ multiplex PCR, the repertoire was profiled, and TCRdb retains in-frame clones only, with some absent. The table records around 200,000 clones, about 85% of them present only once. The data were obtained in a study of blood T cell repertoires in COVID-19. Sequencing was done on a sample of peripheral blood. The TCR sequence derives from a woman older than 75 with acute or convalescent COVID-19.

The CDR3 DNA follows: TGTGCTAGTGGTTTAGGACGAGGGAGCAATCAGCCCCAGCATTTT. Translating gives CASGLGRGSNQPQHF. The chain has TRBV12-5 and TRBJ1-5; D unclear. CDR3 size: 15 residues. The V end lost 3 bases, the J end lost 1 base, and 10 bases lay between the germline ends. Per germline, CDR1 LGHNT and CDR2 FRNRAP.